The clone carrying this T cell receptor beta chain was found a few times. Its target is not known. This sample is drawn from a study of cytomegalovirus exposure and HLA in healthy donors. The CDR3 runs to 14 residues. J gave up 2 bases and V 7 bases, and 7 bases lay outside the gene matches. Germline CDR1 is MDHEN and CDR2 is SYDVKM. Study-wide findings and caveats: Many donors shared some public TCRs, even though most TCR sequences were rare. A few CMV-associated chains proved CMV antigen-specific in vitro. The authors later found most CMV-associated TCR beta chains appeared HLA-restricted. After further analysis at a later stage, roughly 16,000 TCR beta sequences were associated with HLA alleles at 0.05 false discovery rate.

Primers included in the PCR were 60 Vbeta and 13 Jbeta primers. Profiling relied on immunoSEQ multiplex PCR, and the TCRdb table lists in-frame clones only, not all of them. The sample records some 200,000 clones, 10% to 15% being singletons. The clonotype comes from a man in his fifties or sixties in good health and CMV-seropositive. The sequencing sample was made of PBMCs. The rearrangement links TRBV28 to TRBJ1-1; 7 bases map to TRBD1. In DNA form, the CDR3 reads TGTGCCAGCACCCCCAACAGGGGCAACACTGAAGCTTTCTTT. It specifies CASTPNRGNTEAFF.